This T cell receptor beta chain is drawn from a study of cytomegalovirus exposure and HLA in healthy donors. Study as a whole: A prior study identified just under 120 million unique TCR beta sequences from about 180 million T cells.

It was with 60 Vbeta and 13 Jbeta primers that the PCR ran. Produced via immunoSEQ multiplex PCR; TCRdb's table is partial and in-frame only. This sample has 65,000 or so clones; 70% to 80% occur once, and the top ten carry less than 3.5%. General observations from the study: A later analysis associated 15,000 to 20,000 TCR beta sequences with HLA alleles at a 0.05 false discovery rate.

Worth noting for this clone: Its antigen remains unidentified. Other DNA sequences in this sample translate to the same CDR3.

Germline V gene sequence: CDR1 WSHSY, CDR2 SAAADI. V trimming: 11 bases; J trimming: 7 bases; junction bases outside the gene matches: 9. CDR3 length: 15 residues. The sequence came from a girl between 5 and 17 years old in good health and CMV-seropositive. The gene calls are TRBV10-2 and TRBJ2-2; 14 positions agree with TRBD2. Sequenced input: PBMCs. CDR3 sequence reads: CAVGLAGVISGELFF. In nucleotides, the CDR3 is TGCGCCGTGGGACTAGCGGGAGTAATTAGCGGGGAGCTGTTTTTT.